Listed below are T cell receptor beta chains from one sample, sequenced in a study of tissue T cells after allogeneic stem cell transplantation. The data were produced by immunoSEQ multiplex PCR, yet TCRdb's version contains in-frame clones alone and is incomplete. The profile shows around 6,200 clones, roughly three fifths of them singletons. Sequenced material: tissue from the jejunum, taken at autopsy. The receptors derive from a male donor older than 55 with lung cancer. CDR3s include the opening cysteine and the closing phenylalanine or tryptophan. D genes are given only for firm matches. For some rows the clone size is stated as once, few or many, or as a class when expanded; others skip it.

medium-sized . TRBJ1-1 TRBV1 TGCACCAGCGTTGACAGGTTTGGAACTGAAGCTTTCTTT CTSVDRFGTEAFF
. . TRBJ2-7 TRBV5-1 TGCGCCAGCAGCTTTTCAGCGGATGCCATCTACGAGCAGTACTTC CASSFSADAIYEQYF
. . TRBJ2-1 TRBV4-3 TGCGCCAGCAGCCAAGCGGCGACCAATACCTACAATGAGCAGTTCTTC CASSQAATNTYNEQFF
. . TRBJ2-7 TRBV5-1 TGCGCCAGCAGCTCCGGGACCGCCGTGAAGGAGCAGTACTTC CASSSGTAVKEQYF
. . TRBJ2-1 TRBV7-2 TGTGCCAGCAGCTTTCTTGTGAGCTCCTACAATGAGCAGTTCTTC CASSFLVSSYNEQFF
. . TRBJ1-6 TRBV5-4 TGTGCCAGCAGCCTCCCACCGCAGGGTCCCCTCCACTTT CASSLPPQGPLHF
. TRBD2 TRBJ2-4 TRBV7-9 TGTGCCAGCAGCTCAGGACTAGCGGCTAAAAACATTCAGTACTTC CASSSGLAAKNIQYF
. . TRBJ2-7 TRBV18 TGTGCCAGCTCACCACCAGACCTCTTAACCGAGCAGTACTTC CASSPPDLLTEQYF
. . TRBJ2-3 TRBV10-3 TGTGCCATCAGCCAGTACACAGATACGCAGTATTTT CAISQYTDTQYF
. TRBD1 TRBJ2-7 TRBV4-3 TGCGCCAGCAGCCCGGACAGGTACTCCTACGAGCAGTACTTC CASSPDRYSYEQYF
few . TRBJ1-3 TRBV7-2 TGTGCCAGCAGCTCCATGGGTAGGGTTGGAAACACCATATATTTT CASSSMGRVGNTIYF
few . TRBJ2-2 TRBV14 TGTGCCAGCAGCCAAATCTGGGGCACGAACACCGGGGAGCTGTTTTTT CASSQIWGTNTGELFF
. . TRBJ1-6 TRBV6-6 TGTGCCAGCAGTTACTCAGGGTCACCCCTCCACTTT CASSYSGSPLHF
. TRBD2 TRBJ2-1 TRBV28 TGTGCCGGGGGGACTAGCGGGAGTGATGAGCAGTTCTTC CAGGTSGSDEQFF
. . TRBJ1-5 TRBV27 TGTGCCAGCAGTTTCAGGGTCGGTCAGCCCCAGCATTTT CASSFRVGQPQHF
. TRBD1 TRBJ2-6 TRBV4-1 TGCGCCAGCAGCCCCGGGACAGGGTATACTGGGGCCAACGTCCTGACTTTC CASSPGTGYTGANVLTF
. . TRBJ1-4 TRBV11-2 TGTGCCAGCAGCTTAGCTACGGGCAGGGAAAAACTGTTTTTT CASSLATGREKLFF
. . TRBJ2-7 TRBV28 TGTGCCAGCTACCACGCGGGACGCCCCTCCTACGAGCAGTACTTC CASYHAGRPSYEQYF
. . TRBJ1-2 TRBV19 TGTGCCAGTAGTACCCATAATAACTATGGCTACACCTTC CASSTHNNYGYTF
. . TRBJ2-7 TRBV3-1/TRBV3-2 TGTGCCAGCAGCGCTACAGGAAGCGCGCAGTACTTC CASSATGSAQYF
large . TRBJ2-5 TRBV18 TGTGCCAGCTCACCACTCCACAGTGCGCAAGAGACCCAGTACTTC CASSPLHSAQETQYF
few . TRBJ1-2 TRBV19 TGTGCCAGTAGTATTGGGACCGCCTATGGCTACACCTTC CASSIGTAYGYTF
. . TRBJ1-1 TRBV6-6 . CASILALMGTEAFF
. TRBD2 TRBJ2-7 TRBV2 TGTGCCAGCAGTGATGGAAAGGCTAGCGGGAGTTTTAAGCGTCGGTACGAGCAGTACTTC CASSDGKASGSFKRRYEQYF
large TRBD1 TRBJ2-2 TRBV5-1 TGCGCCAGCAGCGCCCGGGACAGGGCCACGAACACCGGGGAGCTGTTTTTT CASSARDRATNTGELFF
few . TRBJ2-7 TRBV4-3 TGCGCCAGCAGCCAAGACTACCGGCGGGACGAGCAGTACTTC CASSQDYRRDEQYF
. . TRBJ2-1 TRBV20-1 TGCAGTGCTAGTGGAAACGGACCGGGGGCTTACAATGAGCAGTTCTTC CSASGNGPGAYNEQFF
few . TRBJ1-2 TRBV30 TGTGCCTGGAGCGGGTCGGGAGGATATGGCTACACCTTC CAWSGSGGYGYTF
few . TRBJ2-7 TRBV11-2 TGTGCCAGCAGCCCCAGCAGCTACGAGCAGTACTTC CASSPSSYEQYF
medium-sized . TRBJ1-5 TRBV27 TGTGCCAGCAGTTTAAGAGGTCAGGGGATAGGTCAGCCCCAGCATTTT CASSLRGQGIGQPQHF
. . TRBJ2-2 TRBV28 TGTGCCAGCAGTTTCCCTACAGAGGGGCCCGGGGAGCTGTTTTTT CASSFPTEGPGELFF
. . TRBJ2-3 TRBV14 TGTGCCAGCAGCCAAGATGCCGGAGCGACAGATACGCAGTATTTT CASSQDAGATDTQYF
. TRBD2 TRBJ2-2 TRBV7-9 TGTGCCAGCAGCTTATTAGCGGGAGCTACCGGGGAGCTGTTTTTT CASSLLAGATGELFF
. . TRBJ1-2 TRBV10-1 TGCGCCAGCAGTCCTGACAGCAGCTATGGCTACACCTTC CASSPDSSYGYTF
. . TRBJ1-6 TRBV27 TGTGCCAGCAGTTCACAGTCTACTTACGGTTCACCCCTCCACTTT CASSSQSTYGSPLHF
. . TRBJ2-3 TRBV24-1 TGTGCCACCAGTGATTCCCCGAGGGGAGGCTACACAGATACGCAGTATTTT CATSDSPRGGYTDTQYF
. . TRBJ2-1 TRBV28 TGTGCCAGCAGGAGTGTAATAGCCGAGGGGCAGTTCTTC CASRSVIAEGQFF
. . TRBJ1-1 TRBV10-3 TGTGCCATCAGGGATCCAGGGGAGGTGACTGAAGCTTTCTTT CAIRDPGEVTEAFF
. . TRBJ2-1 TRBV27 TGTGCCAGCAGCCCCTCAGTGGGACGGACTTACAATGAGCAGTTCTTC CASSPSVGRTYNEQFF
once TRBD2 TRBJ2-3 TRBV13 TGTGCCAGCAGCCACGGGACTAGCGGGTCTAGCACAGATACGCAGTATTTT CASSHGTSGSSTDTQYF
medium-sized . TRBJ2-7 TRBV7-8 TGTGCCAGCAGCTACTATACGGACAGCTCCTACGAGCAGTACTTC CASSYYTDSSYEQYF
. . TRBJ2-7 TRBV5-5 TGTGCCAGCAGCTTCCTGGATCGGTACGAGCAGTACTTC CASSFLDRYEQYF
. TRBD1 TRBJ2-6 TRBV6-2/TRBV6-3 TGTGCCAGCAGTTACTCGAGTGACAGGGTTGGGGCCAACGTCCTGACTTTC CASSYSSDRVGANVLTF
few . TRBJ1-6 TRBV6-5 TGTGCCAGCAGTTACGGGGCCCCTCGACATTCACCCCTCCACTTT CASSYGAPRHSPLHF
. TRBD1 TRBJ1-2 TRBV10-3 TGTGCCATCAGGACAGGGTCTACTAACTATGGCTACACCTTC CAIRTGSTNYGYTF
. . TRBJ2-7 TRBV10-3 TGTGCCATCAGTGAGCCAACAGGCCCCACCTACGAGCAGTACTTC CAISEPTGPTYEQYF
. . TRBJ1-3 TRBV7-9 TGTGCCAGCAGCGAAACTAACACCATATATTTT CASSETNTIYF
. . TRBJ2-1 TRBV14 TGTGCCAGCAGCCAAGATGAAACAGACTCCTACAATGAGCAGTTCTTC CASSQDETDSYNEQFF
. . TRBJ2-1 TRBV7-9 TGTGCCAGCAGCCGTTCGGGAACTTATGAGCAGTTCTTC CASSRSGTYEQFF
. TRBD1 TRBJ1-4 TRBV3-1/TRBV3-2 TGTGCCAGCAGCCAAGATTGGGGGACAGGTGAAAAACTGTTTTTT CASSQDWGTGEKLFF
. . TRBJ2-1 TRBV5-6 TGTGCCAGCGGGAGCTCCAATGAGCAGTTCTTC CASGSSNEQFF
. TRBD1 TRBJ1-2 TRBV7-2 TGTGCCAGCAGCTTAGCCCCAGGGGGCGCGACAAATGGCTACACCTTC CASSLAPGGATNGYTF